These T cell receptor beta chains were read from a single sample in a study of T cells in Graves' hyperthyroidism and ophthalmopathy. TCRdb called the multiplex PCR reads again in MiXCR, with one record for every CDR3 protein. The top ten clones hold 34% of a sample with about 640,000 distinct CDR3 sequences, around 20% of them seen once. Sequencing was carried out using blood. The receptors derive from a young man with Graves' ophthalmopathy. Each CDR3 is given with its conserved first and last residue. Fields, in order: V gene, D gene, clone size, J gene, CDR3 protein, CDR3 DNA. The D gene is left open where the match is weak. Clone size, where shown, is once, few, many, or a class for clones that have expanded.

V gene: TRBV6-5
D gene: TRBD1
clone size: NA
J gene: TRBJ2-1
CDR3 protein: CASRSSGQGKGNEQFF
CDR3 DNA: TGTGCCAGCAGATCCTCGGGACAGGGAAAGGGCAATGAGCAGTTCTTC

V gene: TRBV12-3/TRBV12-4
D gene: NA
clone size: NA
J gene: TRBJ2-3
CDR3 protein: CASRPGPTDTQYF
CDR3 DNA: TGTGCCAGCAGACCGGGTCCCACAGATACGCAGTATTTT

V gene: TRBV12-3/TRBV12-4
D gene: NA
clone size: many
J gene: TRBJ2-1
CDR3 protein: CASSLRASVNYNEQFF
CDR3 DNA: TGTGCCAGCAGCCTAAGAGCTAGCGTAAACTACAATGAGCAGTTCTTC

V gene: TRBV11-2
D gene: NA
clone size: many
J gene: TRBJ2-7
CDR3 protein: CASSLVGSGYEQYF
CDR3 DNA: TGTGCCAGCAGCTTAGTCGGGTCGGGCTACGAGCAGTACTTC

V gene: TRBV4-1
D gene: NA
clone size: NA
J gene: TRBJ1-3
CDR3 protein: CASSQVYRDSGNTIYF
CDR3 DNA: TGCGCCAGCAGCCAAGTATACAGGGACTCTGGAAACACCATATATTTT

V gene: TRBV10-2
D gene: NA
clone size: few
J gene: TRBJ2-7
CDR3 protein: CASQGYEQYF
CDR3 DNA: TGCGCCAGTCAGGGTTACGAGCAGTACTTC

V gene: TRBV5-1
D gene: TRBD2
clone size: NA
J gene: TRBJ2-7
CDR3 protein: CASSPGLAEVYEQYF
CDR3 DNA: TGCGCCAGCAGCCCTGGACTAGCGGAGGTCTACGAGCAGTACTTC

V gene: TRBV30
D gene: TRBD1
clone size: few
J gene: TRBJ1-6
CDR3 protein: CATGIYNSPLHF
CDR3 DNA: TGTGCGACAGGGATCTATAATTCACCCCTCCACTTT

V gene: TRBV12-3/TRBV12-4
D gene: NA
clone size: many
J gene: TRBJ1-4
CDR3 protein: CASIPGVGLNEKLFF
CDR3 DNA: TGTGCCAGCATCCCCGGGGTGGGGCTGAATGAAAAACTGTTTTTT

V gene: TRBV4-1
D gene: NA
clone size: NA
J gene: TRBJ2-7
CDR3 protein: CASSQDRVSSYEQYF
CDR3 DNA: TGCGCCAGCAGCCAAGATAGGGTCAGTTCCTACGAGCAGTACTTC

V gene: TRBV11-2
D gene: NA
clone size: NA
J gene: TRBJ2-7
CDR3 protein: CASSSSAYEQYF
CDR3 DNA: TGTGCCAGCAGCTCCTCAGCCTACGAGCAGTACTTC

V gene: TRBV2
D gene: TRBD2
clone size: many
J gene: TRBJ2-3
CDR3 protein: CASSDPSGRAGTDTQYF
CDR3 DNA: TGTGCCAGCAGTGATCCTAGCGGGAGGGCCGGCACAGATACGCAGTATTTT

V gene: TRBV30
D gene: TRBD1
clone size: many
J gene: TRBJ1-1
CDR3 protein: CAWITRQGGRGAFF
CDR3 DNA: TGTGCCTGGATTACCCGACAGGGAGGGAGAGGAGCTTTCTTT

V gene: TRBV3-1
D gene: NA
clone size: NA
J gene: TRBJ1-6
CDR3 protein: CASSQGWGAERPLHF
CDR3 DNA: TGTGCCAGCAGCCAGGGCTGGGGGGCGGAGAGACCCCTCCACTTT

V gene: TRBV20-1
D gene: NA
clone size: NA
J gene: TRBJ2-2
CDR3 protein: CSALGGANTGELFF
CDR3 DNA: TGCAGTGCTCTCGGCGGTGCGAACACCGGGGAGCTGTTTTTT

V gene: TRBV3-1
D gene: TRBD1
clone size: NA
J gene: TRBJ1-3
CDR3 protein: CASSQARTGGNTIYF
CDR3 DNA: TGTGCCAGCAGCCAAGCTAGGACAGGCGGAAACACCATATATTTT

V gene: TRBV28
D gene: NA
clone size: NA
J gene: TRBJ1-5
CDR3 protein: CASSLPGMGQPQHF
CDR3 DNA: TGTGCCAGCAGTTTACCCGGGATGGGGCAGCCCCAGCATTTT

V gene: TRBV7-3
D gene: TRBD2
clone size: NA
J gene: TRBJ2-3
CDR3 protein: CASSSGLAGAEDTQYF
CDR3 DNA: TGTGCCAGCAGCTCAGGACTAGCGGGAGCGGAAGATACGCAGTATTTT

V gene: TRBV6-1
D gene: NA
clone size: NA
J gene: TRBJ1-2
CDR3 protein: CASRRTGYYGYTF
CDR3 DNA: TGTGCCAGCAGACGAACAGGGTACTATGGCTACACCTTC

V gene: TRBV9
D gene: NA
clone size: many
J gene: TRBJ1-2
CDR3 protein: CASSVGLDYGYTF
CDR3 DNA: TGTGCCAGCAGCGTCGGACTGGACTATGGCTACACCTTC

V gene: TRBV5-1
D gene: TRBD2
clone size: few
J gene: TRBJ2-1
CDR3 protein: CASSPSLAGGVNEQFF
CDR3 DNA: TGTGCCAGCAGCCCTTCACTAGCGGGAGGCGTCAATGAGCAGTTCTTC

V gene: TRBV15
D gene: NA
clone size: NA
J gene: TRBJ1-2
CDR3 protein: CATSRDFLKGGGYTF
CDR3 DNA: TGTGCCACCAGCAGAGATTTTTTGAAGGGTGGTGGCTACACCTTC

V gene: TRBV18
D gene: TRBD2
clone size: many
J gene: TRBJ2-1
CDR3 protein: CASSPGTSGYNEQFF
CDR3 DNA: TGTGCCAGCAGCCCAGGGACTAGCGGGTACAATGAGCAGTTCTTC

V gene: TRBV7-6
D gene: TRBD1
clone size: few
J gene: TRBJ2-7
CDR3 protein: CASSEQPQTGAEQYF
CDR3 DNA: TGTGCCAGCAGCGAACAACCCCAGACAGGGGCCGAGCAGTACTTC

V gene: TRBV6-6
D gene: NA
clone size: many
J gene: TRBJ1-1
CDR3 protein: CASSYSRGVNTEAFF
CDR3 DNA: TGTGCCAGCAGTTACTCGAGGGGCGTGAACACTGAAGCTTTCTTT

V gene: TRBV6-2/TRBV6-3
D gene: NA
clone size: NA
J gene: TRBJ1-4
CDR3 protein: CASSALATNEKLFF
CDR3 DNA: TGTGCCAGCAGCGCCCTTGCAACTAATGAAAAACTGTTTTTT

V gene: TRBV30
D gene: TRBD1
clone size: NA
J gene: TRBJ2-1
CDR3 protein: CAWSVQGAFFPEQFF
CDR3 DNA: TGTGCCTGGAGTGTGCAGGGGGCGTTTTTCCCTGAGCAGTTCTTC

V gene: TRBV7-9
D gene: TRBD2
clone size: few
J gene: TRBJ2-1
CDR3 protein: CASSPKHTTAGTSGSSYNEQFF
CDR3 DNA: TGTGCCAGCAGCCCGAAACACACAACGGCCGGGACTAGCGGAAGCTCCTACAATGAGCAGTTCTTC

V gene: TRBV9
D gene: TRBD2
clone size: NA
J gene: TRBJ2-7
CDR3 protein: CASSVATSGGYEQYF
CDR3 DNA: TGTGCCAGCAGCGTAGCTACTAGCGGGGGCTACGAGCAGTACTTC

V gene: TRBV7-2
D gene: NA
clone size: few
J gene: TRBJ2-3
CDR3 protein: CASSPGFTSTDTQYF
CDR3 DNA: TGTGCCAGCAGCCCAGGGTTTACTAGCACAGATACGCAGTATTTT

V gene: TRBV14
D gene: NA
clone size: few
J gene: TRBJ2-3
CDR3 protein: CASSLSGIRGGTQYF
CDR3 DNA: TGTGCCAGCAGCCTTAGCGGCATCCGAGGAGGTACGCAGTATTTT

V gene: TRBV7-2
D gene: NA
clone size: few
J gene: TRBJ1-4
CDR3 protein: CASNRGGNEKLFF
CDR3 DNA: TGTGCCAGCAACCGTGGGGGAAATGAAAAACTGTTTTTT

V gene: TRBV7-9
D gene: TRBD1
clone size: many
J gene: TRBJ1-5
CDR3 protein: CASSLERTGVKYSNQPQHF
CDR3 DNA: TGTGCCAGCAGCTTAGAGAGGACAGGCGTGAAGTATAGCAATCAGCCCCAGCATTTT

V gene: TRBV7-9
D gene: NA
clone size: few
J gene: TRBJ2-7
CDR3 protein: CASSVGRRSYEQYF
CDR3 DNA: TGTGCCAGCAGCGTCGGACGCCGCTCCTACGAGCAGTACTTC

V gene: TRBV19
D gene: NA
clone size: once
J gene: TRBJ2-1
CDR3 protein: CASSARGDEQFF
CDR3 DNA: TGTGCCAGTAGTGCCCGGGGCGATGAGCAGTTCTTC